This T cell receptor (beta chain) comes out of a study of graft-versus-host responses after intestinal transplantation. As to this clone: The antigen is unknown.

The germline V gene encodes CDR1 SNHLY and CDR2 FYNNEI. CDR3 length: 13 residues. Trimming cost V 4 bases and J 0 bases, with 6 bases left between them. General observations from the study: Clonal ratios of graft-versus-host to host-versus-graft in allografts were high for patients exhibiting graft-donor T cell macrochimerism.

Clones were read by immunoSEQ multiplex PCR, and TCRdb kept only the in-frame ones, dropping some. The sample has about 97,000 clones; roughly 90% are singletons. The sequences come from PBMCs, collected approximately 470 days after intestinal transplant. The chain is built from TRBV2 and TRBJ1-1; tentatively, D is TRBD1 (5 bases). The receptor was isolated from a human patient who received an intestinal transplant, so some T cells may come from the graft donor. The CDR3 protein is CASSGGLNTEAFF. DNA for the CDR3: TGTGCCAGCAGTGGGGGCCTGAACACTGAAGCTTTCTTT.